The 32 T cell receptor beta chains below were found in one sample sequenced in a study of blood T cell repertoires in COVID-19. The data were produced by immunoSEQ multiplex PCR, yet TCRdb's version contains in-frame clones alone and is incomplete. Of about 240,000 clones detected, around 86% appear once; the ten largest clones hold approximately 7%. The sequenced sample was peripheral blood. Receptor source: a woman in her sixties or seventies with active or convalescent COVID-19.

The chain has TRBV9 and TRBJ2-3; TRBD2 is a possible D gene (5 bases). V lost 4 bases, J lost 1 base, and 25 bases lay in between. The germline V gene has CDR1 SGDLS and CDR2 YYNGEE. The length of the CDR3 is 19 residues. CDR3 residues: CASSPQRAGAVSGTDTQYF. The CDR3 DNA is TGTGCCAGCAGCCCCCAGAGGGCTGGTGCTGTCTCCGGCACAGATACGCAGTATTTT.

The CDR3, as DNA: TGCAGCGTTTCTAGCGGGGGGGCCCCAGAGACCCAGTACTTC. Translating gives CSVSSGGAPETQYF. V and J are TRBV29-1 and TRBJ2-5; 12 bases line up with TRBD2. The V gene end was trimmed by 5 bases and the J gene end by 4 bases; junction bases not matched to a gene: 5. This CDR3 contains 14 residues. In germline, CDR1 is SQVTM, CDR2 ANQGSEA.

The V call is TRBV4-3, the J call TRBJ1-2; D ambiguous. The CDR3 spans 14 residues. From germline, CDR1 is LGHNA and CDR2 YSLEER. V was shortened by 0 bases and J by 10 bases, with 15 bases between the two germline ends. Here the CDR3 DNA reads TGCGCCAGCAGCCAAGATAGGCAGGTGCAAGACTACACCTTC. Its translation is CASSQDRQVQDYTF.

This clone appeared once. The chain is built from TRBV6-5 and TRBJ1-1; D is undetermined. Germline values: CDR1 MNHEY, CDR2 SVGAGI. This CDR3 comprises 15 residues. V lost 4 bases and J 1 base, leaving 13 bases between the germline ends. This CDR3 reads CASSSNYAANTEAFF. CDR3 DNA: TGTGCCAGCAGTTCGAATTATGCGGCGAACACTGAAGCTTTCTTT.

The gene calls are TRBV5-1 and TRBJ1-1, with a weak D call TRBD1 (5 bases). The CDR3 is 14 amino acids. Trimming cost V 2 bases and J 5 bases, with 13 bases left between them. Per the germline V gene, CDR1 is SGHRS and CDR2 is YFSETQ. For the CDR3, the DNA is TGCGCCAGCAGCTTCGGGGGAACGAGAACTGAAGCTTTCTTT. It translates to CASSFGGTRTEAFF.

The rearrangement uses TRBV3-1 (or the pseudogene TRBV3-2) and TRBJ1-5; D remains unclear. This CDR3 contains 15 residues. From germline, CDR1 is LGHDT and CDR2 YNNKEL (reference sequence). Trimming shortened V by 1 base and J by 4 bases, and 11 bases separated the two germline ends. The CDR3 region is CASSQGSGENQPQHF. The DNA of the CDR3 is TGTGCCAGCAGCCAAGGTTCTGGGGAGAATCAGCCCCAGCATTTT.

This rearrangement joins TRBV3-1 (or the pseudogene TRBV3-2) to TRBJ2-1; D ambiguous. Germline V CDR1 and CDR2: LGHDT, YNNKEL (reference sequence). The CDR3 is made up of 14 amino acids. V lost 0 bases to trimming and J lost 6 bases, with 9 bases between them. In nucleotides, the CDR3 is TGTGCCAGCAGCCAAGATGGCAGTATCAATGAGCAGTTCTTC. This sequence encodes CASSQDGSINEQFF.

The chain joins TRBV5-5 to TRBJ1-3; TRBD1 aligns across 8 bases. V lost 4 bases and J lost 1; bases outside the gene matches: 13. This CDR3 is built from 18 residues. Per germline, CDR1 SGHKS and CDR2 YYEKEE (reference sequence). The CDR3 coding sequence is TGTGCCAGCAGCCTAGTGGACAGGGATGAAGTTTCTGGAAACACCATATATTTT. This sequence encodes CASSLVDRDEVSGNTIYF. The whole variable domain, remainder taken from reference TRBV5-5 and TRBJ1-3, is DAGVTQSPTHLIKTRGQQVTLRCSPISGHKSVSWYQQVLGQGPQFIFQYYEKEERGRGNFPDRFSARQFPNYSSELNVNALLLGDSALYLCASSLVDRDEVSGNTIYFGEGSWLTVV.

The J gene is TRBJ1-1, the V gene TRBV7-2; a weak D match, TRBD1 (6 bases). The CDR3 spans 15 residues. The V gene lost 4 bases and the J gene lost 0 bases, with 12 bases spanning the gap. Looked up from germline, CDR1 is SGHTA and CDR2 is FQGNSA. The CDR3 coding sequence is TGTGCCAGCAGCTACGGACAGATCATGAACACTGAAGCTTTCTTT. Protein product: CASSYGQIMNTEAFF.

This clone was recorded once. The chain recombines TRBV9 with TRBJ1-1; 7 nucleotides agree with TRBD1. The V gene's germline CDR1 is SGDLS and CDR2 YYNGEE. V was pared by 2 bases and J by 0 bases, with 7 bases of the junction left unmatched. This CDR3 is 16 amino acids long. The CDR3 spells CASSVAQGPMNTEAFF. CDR3 nucleotides: TGTGCCAGCAGCGTCGCACAGGGGCCAATGAACACTGAAGCTTTCTTT.

This clone occurred a few times. This rearrangement joins TRBV5-8 to TRBJ1-6, with D maybe TRBD1 (6 bases). The germline V and J ends were trimmed by 3 bases and 3 bases, with 10 bases remaining between them. Per germline, CDR1 SGHTS and CDR2 YDEGEE. This CDR3 spans 15 amino acids. The CDR3 DNA is TGTGCCAGCAGCTCTGGACAGAACTATAATTCACCCCTCCACTTT. Its translation: CASSSGQNYNSPLHF. The full variable domain, in which reference TRBV5-8 and TRBJ1-6 provide the parts outside the CDR3, is EAGVTQSPTHLIKTRGQQATLRCSPISGHTSVYWYQQALGLGLQFLLWYDEGEERNRGNFPPRFSGRQFPNYSSELNVNALELEDSALYLCASSSGQNYNSPLHFGNGTRLTVT.

This clone was counted between two and nine times. The CDR3, as DNA: TGCAGCTCAAGGACAGGGGAAGGTTCCACCTTC. This gives the protein CSSRTGEGSTF. This rearrangement joins TRBV29-1 to TRBJ1-2, with 9 bases lining up with TRBD1. This CDR3 has 11 amino acids. V gave up 8 bases and J gave up 13 bases; unmatched junction bases: 11. Germline-derived CDR1 and CDR2 are SQVTM and ANQGSEA.

The chain has TRBV5-1 and TRBJ1-2; 7 bases line up with TRBD1. Trimming removed 4 bases from V and 1 base from J; junction bases left unmatched: 7. The CDR3 loop spans 15 amino acids. CDR1 and CDR2 (germline): SGHRS, YFSETQ. The CDR3 bases are TGCGCCAGCAGCCCCGGACAGGCTAATAACTATGGCTACACCTTC. As protein: CASSPGQANNYGYTF.

This clone was recorded once. This sequence joins TRBV10-1 and TRBJ2-7; 8 nucleotides align to TRBD1. This CDR3 is 11 amino acids long. The V segment lost 9 bases and the J segment 3 bases; nucleotides outside the gene matches: 1. CDR1 WNHNN and CDR2 SYGVQD come from the germline V gene (reference sequence). The CDR3 reads CASGQGYEQYF. In DNA, the CDR3 is TGCGCCAGTGGACAGGGCTACGAGCAGTACTTC.

The genes are TRBV12-3 or TRBV12-4 and TRBJ1-5; D is undetermined. CDR3 length equals 13 residues. The V and J ends lost 1 base and 5 bases respectively, with 6 bases between them. The CDR3 loop reads CASSLEGDQPQHF. CDR3 DNA: TGTGCCAGCAGTTTAGAGGGAGATCAGCCCCAGCATTTT.

This rearrangement joins TRBV5-1 to TRBJ1-6, with TRBD1 matching over 7 bases. The germline gives CDR1 SGHRS, CDR2 YFSETQ. Trimming at V came to 5 bases and at J to 7 bases, leaving 6 bases not matched to a gene. The CDR3 is made up of 14 amino acids. Written as DNA, the CDR3 is TGCGCCAGCAGGGAGGGGGCGATGAATTCACCCCTCCACTTT. It encodes CASREGAMNSPLHF.

The rearrangement joins TRBV19 to TRBJ2-3; D is undetermined. The V end lost 6 bases, the J end lost 1 base, and 5 bases lay between the germline ends. Germline CDR1 is LNHDA and CDR2 is SQIVND (reference sequence). This CDR3 spans 12 amino acids. CDR3 amino acids: CASRSGTDTQYF. As DNA, the CDR3 is TGTGCCAGTAGAAGCGGCACAGATACGCAGTATTTT.

The rearrangement uses TRBV5-1 and TRBJ2-3; a weak D match, TRBD2 (5 bases). Germline loops: CDR1 SGHRS, CDR2 YFSETQ. This CDR3 region has 15 residues. V lost 2 bases and J 3 bases, leaving 13 bases between the germline ends. CDR3 nucleotide sequence: TGCGCCAGCAGCTTCGGAGGCCTTAGAACAGATACGCAGTATTTT. Its translation is CASSFGGLRTDTQYF.

This sequence joins TRBV2 and TRBJ1-6; D might be TRBD1 (5 bases). The CDR3 is 15 residues long. Germline CDR1 SNHLY, CDR2 FYNNEI. Trimming pared 7 bases from V and 2 bases from J, leaving 12 bases between. As DNA, the CDR3 is TGTGCCAGCATTGGGGGAGGCACCTATAATTCACCCCTCCACTTT. This codes for CASIGGGTYNSPLHF.

The V call is TRBV29-1, the J call TRBJ1-6; D is unclear. The CDR3 is 14 amino acids. V gave up 4 bases and J gave up 8 bases, with 15 bases separating them. CDR1 and CDR2 (germline): SQVTM, ANQGSEA. In DNA form, the CDR3 reads TGCAGCGTTGCTATTGGAAGACGGGATTCACCCCTCCACTTT. This gives the protein CSVAIGRRDSPLHF.

This clone was picked up a small number of times. The genes are TRBV29-1 and TRBJ2-3, with D uncertain. Looked up from germline, CDR1 is SQVTM and CDR2 is ANQGSEA. There are 14 residues in the CDR3. V lost 0 bases to trimming and J lost 1 base, with 8 bases between them. CDR3 amino acids: CSVEDPRGTDTQYF. CDR3 sequence (DNA): TGCAGCGTTGAAGACCCAAGAGGCACAGATACGCAGTATTTT.

The chain has TRBV9 and TRBJ1-4; perhaps TRBD1 as D (5 bases). CDR3 length: 13 amino acids. V dropped 0 bases and J dropped 11 bases, with 11 bases sitting between them. Germline CDR1 reads SGDLS; CDR2 reads YYNGEE. The CDR3 reads CASSVGDSQKLFF. In DNA, the CDR3 is TGTGCCAGCAGCGTAGGGGACTCCCAGAAACTGTTTTTT.

The chain employs TRBV6-4 and TRBJ2-1; the match to TRBD1 covers 9 bases. With 2 bases clipped from V and 8 bases from J, the junction kept 4 bases outside the gene matches. Germline-derived CDR1 and CDR2 are MRHNA and SNTAGT. The CDR3 runs 14 residues. The CDR3 spells CASSDGTGTHEQFF. The CDR3 DNA reads as TGTGCCAGCAGTGACGGGACAGGGACCCATGAGCAGTTCTTC.

This chain joins TRBV18 and TRBJ1-1; 7 positions agree with TRBD1. CDR1 is KGHSH, CDR2 LQKENI, per germline. The ends lost 6 bases at V and 7 bases at J; junction bases unmatched: 11. The CDR3 length is 14 residues. The CDR3 sequence: CASSPGGGKVEAFF. Written as DNA, the CDR3 is TGTGCCAGCTCCCCAGGGGGAGGCAAGGTTGAAGCTTTCTTT.

The V and J genes are TRBV3-1 (or the pseudogene TRBV3-2) and TRBJ2-1, with a weak D call TRBD2 (5 bases). V was pared by 3 bases and J by 8 bases, with 23 bases between. This CDR3 spans 17 amino acids. The germline V gene encodes CDR1 LGHDT and CDR2 YNNKEL (reference sequence). The CDR3 region has the DNA TGTGCCAGCAGCCATCGAACACCGGGAACCCGGCTCGATGAGCAGTTCTTC. Translating gives CASSHRTPGTRLDEQFF.

The genes are TRBV2 and TRBJ2-3, with 8 positions matching TRBD1. Trimming at V came to 5 bases and at J to 0 bases, leaving 4 bases not matched to a gene. Germline-derived CDR1 and CDR2 are SNHLY and FYNNEI. The CDR3 runs to 15 residues. The CDR3, as DNA: TGTGCCAGCAGTACCCGGACAGGGAGCACAGATACGCAGTATTTT. Protein product: CASSTRTGSTDTQYF.

This chain joins TRBV11-2 and TRBJ1-6; no reliable D call. This CDR3 has 16 amino acids. The germline V gene encodes CDR1 SGHAT and CDR2 FQNNGV. Deletions cut 4 bases from V and 8 bases from J, with 18 bases between. Here the CDR3 reads CASSSLNPTPDSPLHF. For the CDR3, the DNA is TGTGCCAGCAGCTCACTAAATCCCACCCCGGATTCACCCCTCCACTTT.

V gene TRBV7-9 combines with J gene TRBJ2-5; 7 nucleotides align to TRBD1. The CDR3 sequence is 15 residues long. With V trimmed by 5 bases and J by 5 bases, 11 bases remained unmatched. The germline V gene has CDR1 SEHNR and CDR2 FQNEAQ (reference sequence). The CDR3 DNA is TGTGCCAGCAGCCACGACAGGGAAGGGGCGGAGACCCAGTACTTC. Its translation: CASSHDREGAETQYF.

V gene TRBV6-4 combines with J gene TRBJ1-2, with 10 nucleotides matching TRBD1. V shed 6 bases and J 0 bases; nucleotides not matched to a gene: 16. This CDR3 has 19 amino acids. The V gene's germline CDR1 is MRHNA and CDR2 SNTAGT. The CDR3 loop is CASSAPRGQGLDPNYGYTF. The CDR3 DNA sequence: TGTGCCAGCAGCGCCCCGCGGGGACAGGGGTTGGATCCTAACTATGGCTACACCTTC.

The rearrangement joins TRBV5-4 to TRBJ2-5; D is undetermined. Per the germline V gene, CDR1 is SGHNT and CDR2 is YYREEE (reference sequence). The length of the CDR3 is 13 residues. The germline V and J ends were trimmed by 0 bases and 4 bases, with 7 bases remaining between them. CDR3 sequence (DNA): TGTGCCAGCAGCTTGGGCCTAGGAGAGACCCAGTACTTC. Encoded protein: CASSLGLGETQYF.

The J gene is TRBJ1-2, the V gene TRBV5-1; 7 bases are shared with TRBD1. Germline values: CDR1 SGHRS, CDR2 YFSETQ. J was trimmed by 4 bases and V by 4 bases; bases with no gene match: 7. The CDR3 covers 14 residues. The CDR3 nucleotides are TGCGCCAGCAGCCAAATCAGGGGGGTCTATGGCTACACCTTC. Translated: CASSQIRGVYGYTF.

The gene calls are TRBV6-1 and TRBJ1-3; the D gene is possibly TRBD1 (5 bases). The CDR3 runs to 15 residues. Germline V lookup: CDR1 MNHNS, CDR2 SASEGT. V lost 1 base and J lost 9, with 16 bases in between. CDR3 sequence (DNA): TGTGCCAGCAGTGAAGACAGTGGGGGGTGGGGCACCATATATTTT. Residues: CASSEDSGGWGTIYF.